This T cell receptor beta chain was identified during a study of T-cell reconstitution after alpha-beta-depleted transplantation in children. Findings of the study overall: At the one-year point after transplant, T-cell counts and TCRbeta diversity were found to come mostly from T cells that had been newly produced. The origin of alpha-beta T cells about two months after transplant was reportedly several hundred expanded graft clones.

The TCRbeta library was prepared with unique molecular identifiers. TCRdb called the PCR reads again in MiXCR, with one record for every CDR3 protein. The table has about 590,000 distinct CDR3 sequences, around 13% seen once; the top ten hold 2.2%. The germline V gene has CDR1 KGHSH and CDR2 LQKENI. Trimming took 4 bases from V and 4 from J; bases not matched to a gene: 10. The CDR3 runs to 16 residues. A few counts support this clonotype. Its matching antigen is unknown. This receptor was obtained from a male patient between 5 and 17 years old who had a stem cell transplant for acute myeloid leukemia, so the T cells may come from the graft donor. Sequencing used PBMCs, mostly from graft donor cells, obtained 360 days after TCRalphabeta/CD19-depleted stem cell transplant. The V gene is TRBV18, the J gene TRBJ2-1; 7 bases line up with TRBD2. The CDR3 is CASSLRALAVYNEQFF. CDR3 coding DNA: TGTGCCAGCTCACTTAGGGCCCTAGCGGTATACAATGAGCAGTTCTTC.